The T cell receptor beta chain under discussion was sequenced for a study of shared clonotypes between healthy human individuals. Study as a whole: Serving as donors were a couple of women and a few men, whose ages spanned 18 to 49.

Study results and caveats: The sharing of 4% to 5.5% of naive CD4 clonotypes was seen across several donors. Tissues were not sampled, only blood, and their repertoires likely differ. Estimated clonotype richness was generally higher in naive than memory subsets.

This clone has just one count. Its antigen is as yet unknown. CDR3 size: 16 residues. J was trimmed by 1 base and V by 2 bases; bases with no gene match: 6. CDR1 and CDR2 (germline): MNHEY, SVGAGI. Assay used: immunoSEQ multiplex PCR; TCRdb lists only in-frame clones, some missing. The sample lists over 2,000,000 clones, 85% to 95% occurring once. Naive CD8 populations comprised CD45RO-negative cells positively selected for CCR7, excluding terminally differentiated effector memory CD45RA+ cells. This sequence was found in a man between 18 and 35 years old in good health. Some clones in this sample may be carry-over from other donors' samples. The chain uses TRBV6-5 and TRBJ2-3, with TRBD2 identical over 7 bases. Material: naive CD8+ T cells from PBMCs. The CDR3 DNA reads TGTGCCAGCAGTTACGGGGCGGGAGTGGGCACAGATACGCAGTATTTT. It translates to CASSYGAGVGTDTQYF.